This TCR beta chain stems from a study of cytomegalovirus exposure and HLA in healthy donors. Study information: Unique TCRs numbering approximately 81 million, obtained from HLA-typed donors, made up an early data release. The study placed approximately 81% of its roughly 410 genotyped donors in the Caucasian-associated ancestry cluster.

Concerning this clone itself: No antigen is known for it.

The V end was cut by 4 bases, the J end by 3 bases, with 13 bases between. This CDR3 is 14 amino acids long. Germline loops: CDR1 SGHTA, CDR2 FQGNSA. With 60 Vbeta and 13 Jbeta primers, the PCR was carried out. The data were produced by immunoSEQ multiplex PCR, yet TCRdb's version contains in-frame clones alone and is incomplete. The sample holds about 170,000 clones, roughly 80% seen once. Study results and limitations: With later analysis, a missense DCLRE1C variant became linked to TCR beta V- and J-gene trimming.

The clonotype comes from a male donor in good health and CMV-seronegative. The sequenced sample consisted of PBMCs. The J gene is TRBJ2-7, the V gene TRBV7-2; D is possibly TRBD2 (7 bases). CDR3: CASSWAGADYEQYF. Here the CDR3 DNA reads TGTGCCAGCAGCTGGGCGGGGGCCGACTACGAGCAGTACTTC.